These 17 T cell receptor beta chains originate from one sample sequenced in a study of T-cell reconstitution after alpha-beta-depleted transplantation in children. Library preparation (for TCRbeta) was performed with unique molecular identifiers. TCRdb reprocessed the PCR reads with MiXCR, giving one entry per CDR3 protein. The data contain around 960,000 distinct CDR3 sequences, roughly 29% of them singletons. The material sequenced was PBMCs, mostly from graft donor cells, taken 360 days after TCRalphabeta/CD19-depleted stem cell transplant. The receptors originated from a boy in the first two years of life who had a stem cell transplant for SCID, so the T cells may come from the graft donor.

The CDR3 DNA follows: TGCAGTGCCCGTTTGTTACCTTCGGGCGAGCAGTACTTC. Translated: CSARLLPSGEQYF. The chain employs TRBV20-1 and TRBJ2-7; D remains ambiguous. Germline V gives CDR1 DFQATT, CDR2 SNEGSKA (reference sequence). Trimming shortened V by 6 bases and J by 6 bases, and 18 bases separated the two germline ends. This CDR3 comprises 13 residues.

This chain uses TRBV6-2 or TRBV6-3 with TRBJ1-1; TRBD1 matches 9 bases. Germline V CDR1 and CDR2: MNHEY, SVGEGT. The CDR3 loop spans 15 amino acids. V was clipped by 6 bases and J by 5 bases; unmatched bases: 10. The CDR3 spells CASRLIQGARTEAFF. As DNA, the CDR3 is TGTGCCAGCAGGCTAATACAGGGGGCGCGTACTGAAGCTTTCTTT.

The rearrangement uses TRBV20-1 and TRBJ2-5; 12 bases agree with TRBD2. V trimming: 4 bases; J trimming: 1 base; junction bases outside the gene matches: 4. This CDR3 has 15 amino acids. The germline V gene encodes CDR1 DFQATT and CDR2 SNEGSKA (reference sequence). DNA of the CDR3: TGCAGTGCTACTACTAGCGGGGGGCTCCAAGAGACCCAGTACTTC. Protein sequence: CSATTSGGLQETQYF.

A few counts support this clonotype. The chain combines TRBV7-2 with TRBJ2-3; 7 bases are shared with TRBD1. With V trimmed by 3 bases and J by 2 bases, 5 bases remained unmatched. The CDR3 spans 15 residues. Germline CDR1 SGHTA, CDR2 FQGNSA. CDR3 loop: CASSLNRGITDTQYF. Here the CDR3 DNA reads TGTGCCAGCAGCTTGAACAGGGGCATCACAGATACGCAGTATTTT. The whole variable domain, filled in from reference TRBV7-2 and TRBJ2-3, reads GAGVSQSPSNKVTEKGKDVELRCDPISGHTALYWYRQSLGQGLEFLIYFQGNSAPDKSGLPSDRFSAERTGGSVSTLTIQRTQQEDSAVYLCASSLNRGITDTQYFGPGTRLTVL.

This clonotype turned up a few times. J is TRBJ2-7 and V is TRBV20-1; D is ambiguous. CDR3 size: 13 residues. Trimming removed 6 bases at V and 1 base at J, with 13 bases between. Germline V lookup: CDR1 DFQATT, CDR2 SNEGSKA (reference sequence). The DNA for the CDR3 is TGCAGTGCGACCCTGACTGATTCCTACGAGCAGTACTTC. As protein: CSATLTDSYEQYF.

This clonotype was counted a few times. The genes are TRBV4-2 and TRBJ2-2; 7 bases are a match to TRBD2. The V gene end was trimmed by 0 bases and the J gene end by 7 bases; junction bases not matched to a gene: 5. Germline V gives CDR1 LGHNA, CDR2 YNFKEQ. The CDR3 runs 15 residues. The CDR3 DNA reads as TGTGCCAGCAGCCAAGATCTCGCGGGGGACGGGGAGCTGTTTTTT. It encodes CASSQDLAGDGELFF.

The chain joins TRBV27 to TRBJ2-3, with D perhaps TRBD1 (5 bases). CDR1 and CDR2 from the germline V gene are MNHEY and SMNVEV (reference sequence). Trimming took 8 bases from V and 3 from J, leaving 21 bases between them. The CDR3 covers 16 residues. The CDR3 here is CASGLGRGPGTDTQYF. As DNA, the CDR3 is TGTGCCAGCGGGCTTGGGCGTGGGCCAGGGACAGATACGCAGTATTTT.

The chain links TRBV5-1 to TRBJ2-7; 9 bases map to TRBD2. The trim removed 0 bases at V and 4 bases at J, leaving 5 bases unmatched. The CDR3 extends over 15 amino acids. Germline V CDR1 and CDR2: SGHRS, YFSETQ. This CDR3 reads CASSLEPSGDYEQYF. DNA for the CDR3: TGCGCCAGCAGCTTGGAGCCTAGCGGGGATTACGAGCAGTACTTC.

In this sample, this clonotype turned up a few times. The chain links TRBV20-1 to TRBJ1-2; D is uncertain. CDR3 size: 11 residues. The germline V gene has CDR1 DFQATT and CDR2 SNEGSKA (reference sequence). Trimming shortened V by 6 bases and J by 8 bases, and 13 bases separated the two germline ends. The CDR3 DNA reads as TGCAGTGCCAAACCGTTTGGGGGCTACACCTTC. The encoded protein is CSAKPFGGYTF.

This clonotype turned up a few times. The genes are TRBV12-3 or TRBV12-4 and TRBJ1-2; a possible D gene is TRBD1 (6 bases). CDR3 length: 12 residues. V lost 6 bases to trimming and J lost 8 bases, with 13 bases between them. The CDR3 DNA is TGTGCCAGCAGCCGACAGGATGGCGGCTACACCTTC. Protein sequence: CASSRQDGGYTF.

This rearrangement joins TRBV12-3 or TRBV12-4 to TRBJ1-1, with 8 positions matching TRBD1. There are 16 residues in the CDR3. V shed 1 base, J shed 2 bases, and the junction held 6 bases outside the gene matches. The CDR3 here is CASSLGQGADNTEAFF. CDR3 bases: TGTGCCAGCAGTTTAGGGCAGGGGGCTGATAACACTGAAGCTTTCTTT.

CDR3 residues: CASSPGDYPEAFF. The CDR3 DNA follows: TGCGCCAGCAGCCCAGGGGACTACCCCGAAGCTTTCTTT. This rearrangement joins TRBV4-1 to TRBJ1-1; TRBD1 is a possible D gene (6 bases). Germline V lookup: CDR1 MGHRA, CDR2 YSYEKL. Trimming left V 4 bases short and J 8 bases short, with 14 bases between. The CDR3 is 13 residues long.

CDR3 DNA: TGTGCCAGCAGCTCCGGGCCGACAGGGTGGACCCAGTACTTC. Encoded protein: CASSSGPTGWTQYF. The chain has TRBV5-5 and TRBJ2-5; 7 nucleotides align to TRBD1. J lost 7 bases, V lost 3 bases, and 9 bases had no gene match. CDR1 and CDR2 (germline): SGHKS, YYEKEE (reference sequence). The CDR3 is made up of 14 amino acids.

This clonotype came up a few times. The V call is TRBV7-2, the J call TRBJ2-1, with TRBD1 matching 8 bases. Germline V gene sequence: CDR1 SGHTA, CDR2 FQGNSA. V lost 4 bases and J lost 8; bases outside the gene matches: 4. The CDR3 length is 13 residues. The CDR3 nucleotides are TGTGCCAGCAGCTCCGCGACAGGGGATGAGCAGTTCTTC. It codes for CASSSATGDEQFF.

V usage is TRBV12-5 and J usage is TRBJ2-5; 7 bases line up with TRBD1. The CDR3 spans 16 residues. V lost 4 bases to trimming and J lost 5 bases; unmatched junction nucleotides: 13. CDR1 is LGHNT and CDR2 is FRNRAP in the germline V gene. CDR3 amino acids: CASGSYESQGRETQYF. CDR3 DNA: TGTGCTAGTGGTTCCTATGAATCACAGGGGCGCGAGACCCAGTACTTC. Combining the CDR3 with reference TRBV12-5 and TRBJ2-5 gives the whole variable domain DARVTQTPRHKVTEMGQEVTMRCQPILGHNTVFWYRQTMMQGLELLAYFRNRAPLDDSGMPKDRFSAEMPDATLATLKIQPSEPRDSAVYFCASGSYESQGRETQYFGPGTRLLVL.

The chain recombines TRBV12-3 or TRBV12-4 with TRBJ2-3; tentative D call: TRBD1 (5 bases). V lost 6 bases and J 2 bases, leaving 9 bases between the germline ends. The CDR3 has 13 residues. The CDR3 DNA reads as TGTGCCAGCAGAAGACAGCTCACAGATACGCAGTATTTT. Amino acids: CASRRQLTDTQYF.

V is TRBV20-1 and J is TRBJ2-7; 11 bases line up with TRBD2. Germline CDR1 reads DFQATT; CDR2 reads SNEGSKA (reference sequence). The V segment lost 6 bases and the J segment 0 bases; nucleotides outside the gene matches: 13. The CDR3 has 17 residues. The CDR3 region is CSARGVLAGGISYEQYF. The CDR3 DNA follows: TGCAGTGCCCGGGGCGTGCTAGCGGGGGGTATCTCCTACGAGCAGTACTTC.